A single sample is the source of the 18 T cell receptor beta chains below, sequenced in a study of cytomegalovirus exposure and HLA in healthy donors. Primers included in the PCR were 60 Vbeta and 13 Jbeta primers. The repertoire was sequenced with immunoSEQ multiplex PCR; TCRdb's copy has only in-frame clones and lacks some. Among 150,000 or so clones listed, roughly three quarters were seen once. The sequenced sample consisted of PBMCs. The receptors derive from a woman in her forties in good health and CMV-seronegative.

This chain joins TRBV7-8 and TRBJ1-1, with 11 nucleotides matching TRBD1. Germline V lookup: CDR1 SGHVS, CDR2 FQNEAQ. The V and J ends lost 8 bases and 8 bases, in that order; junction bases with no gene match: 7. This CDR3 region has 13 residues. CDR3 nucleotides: TGTGCCAGCCTCCGGACAGGGGGCAGGGAAGCTTTCTTT. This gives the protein CASLRTGGREAFF.

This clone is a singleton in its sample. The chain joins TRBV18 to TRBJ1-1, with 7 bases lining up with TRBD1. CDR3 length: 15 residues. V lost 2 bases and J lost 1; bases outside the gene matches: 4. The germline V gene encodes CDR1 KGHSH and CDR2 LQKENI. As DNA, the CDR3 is TGTGCCAGCTCACCAGGGACAGAAAGGAACACTGAAGCTTTCTTT. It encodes CASSPGTERNTEAFF. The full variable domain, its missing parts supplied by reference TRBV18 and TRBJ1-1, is NAGVMQNPRHLVRRRGQEARLRCSPMKGHSHVYWYRQLPEEGLKFMVYLQKENIIDESGMPKERFSAEFPKEGPSILRIQQVVRGDSAAYFCASSPGTERNTEAFFGQGTRLTVV.

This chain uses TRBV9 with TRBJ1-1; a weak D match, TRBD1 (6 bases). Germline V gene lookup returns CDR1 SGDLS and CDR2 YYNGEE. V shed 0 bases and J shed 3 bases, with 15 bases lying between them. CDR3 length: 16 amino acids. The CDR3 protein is CASSVGVTGEDTEAFF. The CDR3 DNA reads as TGTGCCAGCAGCGTAGGAGTGACAGGTGAGGACACTGAAGCTTTCTTT.

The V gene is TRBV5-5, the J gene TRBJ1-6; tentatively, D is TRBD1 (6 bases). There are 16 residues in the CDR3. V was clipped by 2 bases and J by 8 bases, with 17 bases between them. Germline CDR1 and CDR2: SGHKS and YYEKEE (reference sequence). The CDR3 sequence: CASSFLGAVKDSPLHF. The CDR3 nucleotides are TGTGCCAGCAGCTTTTTGGGGGCGGTTAAGGATTCACCCCTCCACTTT. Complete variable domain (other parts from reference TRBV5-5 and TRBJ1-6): DAGVTQSPTHLIKTRGQQVTLRCSPISGHKSVSWYQQVLGQGPQFIFQYYEKEERGRGNFPDRFSARQFPNYSSELNVNALLLGDSALYLCASSFLGAVKDSPLHFGNGTRLTVT.

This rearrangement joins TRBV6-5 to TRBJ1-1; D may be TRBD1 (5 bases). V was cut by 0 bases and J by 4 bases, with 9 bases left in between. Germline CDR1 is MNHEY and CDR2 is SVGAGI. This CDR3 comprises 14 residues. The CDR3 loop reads CASSYSSRGTEAFF. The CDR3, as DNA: TGTGCCAGCAGTTACTCGTCAAGGGGCACTGAAGCTTTCTTT.

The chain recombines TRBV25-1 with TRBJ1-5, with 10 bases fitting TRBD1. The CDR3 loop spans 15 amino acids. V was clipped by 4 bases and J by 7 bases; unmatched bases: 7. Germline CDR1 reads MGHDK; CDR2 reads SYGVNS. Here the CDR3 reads CASSGHGTGEQPQHF. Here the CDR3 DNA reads TGTGCCAGCAGTGGGCATGGGACAGGGGAACAGCCCCAGCATTTT.

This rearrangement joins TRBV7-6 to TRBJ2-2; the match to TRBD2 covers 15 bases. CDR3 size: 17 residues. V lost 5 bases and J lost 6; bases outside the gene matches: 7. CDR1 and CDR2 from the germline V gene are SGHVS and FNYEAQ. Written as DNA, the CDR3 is TGTGCCAGCAGCCCGGGACTAGCGGGGGGCACCCCCGGGGAGCTGTTTTTT. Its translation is CASSPGLAGGTPGELFF.

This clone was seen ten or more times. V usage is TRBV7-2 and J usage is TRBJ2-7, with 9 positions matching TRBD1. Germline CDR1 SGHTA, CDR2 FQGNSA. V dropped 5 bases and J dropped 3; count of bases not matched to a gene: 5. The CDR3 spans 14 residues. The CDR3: CASSPPGQGYEQYF. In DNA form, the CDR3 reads TGTGCCAGCAGCCCCCCGGGACAGGGCTACGAGCAGTACTTC. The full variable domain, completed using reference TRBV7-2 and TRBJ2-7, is GAGVSQSPSNKVTEKGKDVELRCDPISGHTALYWYRQSLGQGLEFLIYFQGNSAPDKSGLPSDRFSAERTGGSVSTLTIQRTQQEDSAVYLCASSPPGQGYEQYFGPGTRLTVT.

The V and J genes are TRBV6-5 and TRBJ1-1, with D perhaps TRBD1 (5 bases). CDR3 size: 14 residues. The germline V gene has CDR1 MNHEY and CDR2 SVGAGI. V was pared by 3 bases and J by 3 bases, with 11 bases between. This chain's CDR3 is CASSYWGGDTEAFF. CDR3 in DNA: TGTGCCAGCAGTTATTGGGGAGGGGACACTGAAGCTTTCTTT.

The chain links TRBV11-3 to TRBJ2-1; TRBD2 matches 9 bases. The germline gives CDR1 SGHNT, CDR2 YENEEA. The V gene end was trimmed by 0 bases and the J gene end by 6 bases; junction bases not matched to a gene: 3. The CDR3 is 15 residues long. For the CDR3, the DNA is TGTGCCAGCAGCTTAGAAGCGGGAGGTATCAATGAGCAGTTCTTC. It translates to CASSLEAGGINEQFF.

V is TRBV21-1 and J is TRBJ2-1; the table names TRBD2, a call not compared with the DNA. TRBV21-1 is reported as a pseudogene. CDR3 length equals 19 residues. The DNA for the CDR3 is TGTGCCAGCAGCGGGACGTCGGGACTAGCGGGAGTTAGTTACAATGAGCAGTTCTTC. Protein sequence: CASSGTSGLAGVSYNEQFF.

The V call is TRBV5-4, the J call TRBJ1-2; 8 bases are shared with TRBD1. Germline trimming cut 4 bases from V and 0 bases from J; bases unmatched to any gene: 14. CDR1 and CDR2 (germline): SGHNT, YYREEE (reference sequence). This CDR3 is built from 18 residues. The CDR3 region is CASSSLSRDRGANYGYTF. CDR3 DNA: TGTGCCAGCAGCAGTTTATCCCGAGACAGGGGAGCTAACTATGGCTACACCTTC.

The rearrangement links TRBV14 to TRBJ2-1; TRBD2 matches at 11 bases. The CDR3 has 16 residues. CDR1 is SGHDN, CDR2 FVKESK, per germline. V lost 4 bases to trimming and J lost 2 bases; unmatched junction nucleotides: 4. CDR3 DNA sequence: TGTGCCAGCAGCCGTCAGACTAGCGGGACCTACAATGAGCAGTTCTTC. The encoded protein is CASSRQTSGTYNEQFF.

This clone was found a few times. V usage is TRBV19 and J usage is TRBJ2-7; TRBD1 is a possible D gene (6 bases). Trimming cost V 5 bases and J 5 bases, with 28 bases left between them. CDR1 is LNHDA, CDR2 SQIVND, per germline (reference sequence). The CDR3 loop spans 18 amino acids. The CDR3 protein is CASSSLGQYGQYDNEQYF. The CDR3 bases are TGTGCCAGTAGTTCCCTTGGACAGTATGGCCAATACGACAACGAGCAGTACTTC.

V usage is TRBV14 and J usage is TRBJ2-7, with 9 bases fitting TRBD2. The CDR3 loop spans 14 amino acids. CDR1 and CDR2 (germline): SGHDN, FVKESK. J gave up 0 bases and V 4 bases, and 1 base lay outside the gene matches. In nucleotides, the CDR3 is TGTGCCAGCAGCCTAGCGGGAGTCTCCTACGAGCAGTACTTC. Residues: CASSLAGVSYEQYF.

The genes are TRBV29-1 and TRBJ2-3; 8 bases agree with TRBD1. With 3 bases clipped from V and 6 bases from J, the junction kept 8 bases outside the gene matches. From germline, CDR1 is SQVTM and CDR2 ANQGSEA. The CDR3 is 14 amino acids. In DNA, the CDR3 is TGCAGCGTTGAGGGCAGGGGGCATCGCGATACGCAGTATTTT. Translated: CSVEGRGHRDTQYF.

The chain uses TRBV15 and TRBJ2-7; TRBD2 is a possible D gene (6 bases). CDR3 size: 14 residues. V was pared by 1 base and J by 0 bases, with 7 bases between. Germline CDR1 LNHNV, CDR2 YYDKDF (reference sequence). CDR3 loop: CATSRGGISYEQYF. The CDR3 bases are TGTGCCACCAGCAGAGGCGGGATCTCCTACGAGCAGTACTTC.

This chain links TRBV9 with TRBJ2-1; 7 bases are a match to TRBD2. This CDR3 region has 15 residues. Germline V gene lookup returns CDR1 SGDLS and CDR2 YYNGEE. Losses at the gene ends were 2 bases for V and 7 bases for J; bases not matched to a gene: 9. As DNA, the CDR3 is TGTGCCAGCAGCGTGAGTAGCGGGTCTGCGAATGAGCAGTTCTTC. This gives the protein CASSVSSGSANEQFF.